This T cell receptor (beta chain) originates from a study of response to subunit inactivated influenza vaccine. Study-wide results and caveats: Every seasonal influenza vaccination brings in few new T cells, the authors suggested.

Notes on this clonotype: Its antigen is currently unknown.

The CDR3 has 15 residues. V was trimmed by 3 bases and J by 0 bases, leaving 9 bases between them. The germline V gene has CDR1 SGHVS and CDR2 FQNEAQ. MiXCR was run by TCRdb on the RT-PCR reads, yielding one entry per CDR3 protein. The top ten clones hold approximately 12% of a sample with 500,000 to 750,000 distinct CDR3 sequences, roughly 15% of them seen once. This chain joins TRBV7-8 and TRBJ1-5, with a weak D call TRBD1 (5 bases). The source of this sequence is a man in his forties or fifties who received an inactivated influenza vaccine. This specimen consisted of PBMCs from blood, obtained about 11 days after vaccination. The CDR3 DNA reads as TGTGCCAGCAGCTTGACAGTTTATAGCAATCAGCCCCAGCATTTT. Its protein product is CASSLTVYSNQPQHF. Together with reference TRBV7-8 and TRBJ1-5, the CDR3 gives the full variable domain: GAGVSQSPRYKVAKRGQDVALRCDPISGHVSLFWYQQALGQGPEFLTYFQNEAQLDKSGLPSDRFFAERPEGSVSTLKIQRTQQEDSAVYLCASSLTVYSNQPQHFGDGTRLSIL.